This T cell receptor (beta chain) was sequenced for a study of blood T cell repertoires in COVID-19. Looking at the study overall: Nucleic acid was either cDNA or gDNA, and it came from T cells, B-cell-depleted T cells, or PBMCs.

Original methodology: How many nucleated cells were present was estimated from reference gene primer amplification. Sequenced by immunoSEQ multiplex PCR; TCRdb stores in-frame clones only, minus some. From that table come the V and J calls and clone size; the DNA was used to work out D and trimming. The sample lists 120,000 to 150,000 clones, about nine tenths occurring once. Sequenced input: peripheral blood. The receptor was derived from a human donor in a cohort sampled during active COVID-19.

The CDR3 DNA follows: TGTGCCAGCCGACGTCGACAGGGGGCTGGTGGCTACACCTTC. It translates to CASRRRQGAGGYTF. The rearrangement links TRBV9 to TRBJ1-2; 10 nucleotides match TRBD1. The trim removed 7 bases at V and 7 bases at J, leaving 10 bases unmatched. The germline gives CDR1 SGDLS, CDR2 YYNGEE. CDR3 length equals 14 residues.